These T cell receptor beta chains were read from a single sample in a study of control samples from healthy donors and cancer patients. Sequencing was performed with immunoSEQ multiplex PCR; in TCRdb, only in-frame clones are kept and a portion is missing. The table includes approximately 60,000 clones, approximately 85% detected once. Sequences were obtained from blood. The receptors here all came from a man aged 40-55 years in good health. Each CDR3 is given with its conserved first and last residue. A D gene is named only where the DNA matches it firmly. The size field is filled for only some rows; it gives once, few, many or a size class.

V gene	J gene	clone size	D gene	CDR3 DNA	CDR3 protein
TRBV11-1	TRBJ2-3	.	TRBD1	TGTGCCAGCAGCCCATGGACAGGATTTTCTGATACGCAGTATTTT	CASSPWTGFSDTQYF
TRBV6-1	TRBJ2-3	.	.	TGTGCCAGCAGTGAAAGTACAGGATTAGATACGCAGTATTTT	CASSESTGLDTQYF
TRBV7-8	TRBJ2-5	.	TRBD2	TGTGCCAGCAGCTCAACTGCGGGGGTTGAGACCCAGTACTTC	CASSSTAGVETQYF
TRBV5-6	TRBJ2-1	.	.	TGTGCCAGCAGCGGGGACCTCAATGAGCAGTTCTTC	CASSGDLNEQFF
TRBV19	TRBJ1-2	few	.	TGTGCCAGTCGAACCTCACAGGGAGCGGATGGCTACACCTTC	CASRTSQGADGYTF
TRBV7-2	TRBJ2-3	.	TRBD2	TGTGCCAGCAGCTTGGAGGGGTTACTAGCGGGAGGAGGATCAGATACGCAGTATTTT	CASSLEGLLAGGGSDTQYF
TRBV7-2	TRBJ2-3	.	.	TGTGCCAGCAGCTTAGATCTGGTGGGGGGTACCACAGATACGCAGTATTTT	CASSLDLVGGTTDTQYF
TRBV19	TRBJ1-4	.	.	TGTGCCAGTAGTAGAGACAGAGAGGGGAATGAAAAACTGTTTTTT	CASSRDREGNEKLFF
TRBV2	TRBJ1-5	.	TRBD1	TGTGCCAGCAGTATGCGGACAGGGAATCAGCCCCAGCATTTT	CASSMRTGNQPQHF
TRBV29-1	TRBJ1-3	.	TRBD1	TGCAGCGTCACTATACCCCGACAGGGGGGCAGCTCTGGAAACACCATATATTTT	CSVTIPRQGGSSGNTIYF
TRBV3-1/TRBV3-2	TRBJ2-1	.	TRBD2	TGTGCCAGCAGCCAAGGACTAGCGGTCTCCTACAATGAGCAGTTCTTC	CASSQGLAVSYNEQFF
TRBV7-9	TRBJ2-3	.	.	TGTGCCAGCAGCCATGGGCCATTTAGCACAGATACGCAGTATTTT	CASSHGPFSTDTQYF
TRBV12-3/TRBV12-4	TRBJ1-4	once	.	TGTGCCGTGGGACCTGGCAGACTGTTTTTT	CAVGPGRLFF
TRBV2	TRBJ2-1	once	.	TGTGCCAGCAGTGATCCCGGGACTTGGGCCGATGAGCAGTTCTTC	CASSDPGTWADEQFF
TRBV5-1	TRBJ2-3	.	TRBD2	TGCGCCAGCAGCTTGGGGGCTAGCGGTGGCACAGATACGCAGTATTTT	CASSLGASGGTDTQYF
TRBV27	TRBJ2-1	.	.	TGTGCCAGCAGAAAATACAATGAGCAGTTCTTC	CASRKYNEQFF
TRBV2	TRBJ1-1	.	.	TGTGCCTCGGGACTGAGTAGGAACACTGAAGCTTTCTTT	CASGLSRNTEAFF
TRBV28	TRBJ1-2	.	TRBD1	TGTGCCAGCAGTAGACAGGGGGCTAACTATGGCTACACCTTC	CASSRQGANYGYTF
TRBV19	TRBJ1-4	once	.	TGTGCCAGTAGTACCGGGATCTGGGCTAATGAAAAACTGTTTTTT	CASSTGIWANEKLFF
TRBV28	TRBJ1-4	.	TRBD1	TGTGCCAGCAGTATGGACAGGGGGCGGGAAAAACTGTTTTTT	CASSMDRGREKLFF
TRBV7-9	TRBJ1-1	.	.	TGTGCCAGCAGCTTGTCAGGGATGGGCGGCACTGAAGCTTTCTTT	CASSLSGMGGTEAFF
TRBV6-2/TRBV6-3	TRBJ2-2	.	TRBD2	TGTGCCAGCAGTACCGACGGACTAGCAGTGGTCGGGGAGCTGTTTTTT	CASSTDGLAVVGELFF
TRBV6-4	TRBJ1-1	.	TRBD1	TGTGCCAGCAGCTCCGGGACAGGGGGCGCCCCGGCTTTCTTT	CASSSGTGGAPAFF
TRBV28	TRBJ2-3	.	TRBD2	TGTGCCAGCAGTTCCCCCCTTCGGCTAGCGGACACAGATACGCAGTATTTT	CASSSPLRLADTDTQYF
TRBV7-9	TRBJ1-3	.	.	TGTGCCAGCAGCCCGGATGGTAAAGGTGGAAACACCATATATTTT	CASSPDGKGGNTIYF
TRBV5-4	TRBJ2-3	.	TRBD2	TGTGCCAGCAACCTTCGACTAGCGGGGGAAGTGCGAGATACGCAGTATTTT	CASNLRLAGEVRDTQYF
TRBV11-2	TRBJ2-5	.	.	TGTGCCAGCAGCAGGGACAACCAAGAGACCCAGTACTTC	CASSRDNQETQYF
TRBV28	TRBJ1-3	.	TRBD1	TGTGCCAGCAGAGCTTCAGGGGGCAGCGGAAACACCATATATTTT	CASRASGGSGNTIYF
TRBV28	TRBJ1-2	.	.	TGTGCCAGCAGCGTCAGCACGCGAGGCTACACCTTC	CASSVSTRGYTF
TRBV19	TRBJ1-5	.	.	TGTGCCAGTAGTGGAGAATATAGCAATCAGCCCCAGCATTTT	CASSGEYSNQPQHF
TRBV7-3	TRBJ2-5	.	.	TGTGCCAGCAGCTTAAATCCTAGCTGGGAGACCCAGTACTTC	CASSLNPSWETQYF
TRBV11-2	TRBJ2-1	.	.	TGTGCCAGCAGCCCAGGGGGAAGCGGGGCCTACAATGAGCAGTTCTTC	CASSPGGSGAYNEQFF
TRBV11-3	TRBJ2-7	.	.	TGTGCCAGCAGCCTTCCCCCTTCCTACGAGCAGTACTTC	CASSLPPSYEQYF
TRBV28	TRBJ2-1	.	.	TGTGCCAGCAGGGGGGGTGGGACCCCGTCAGTGAATGAGCAGTTCTTC	CASRGGGTPSVNEQFF
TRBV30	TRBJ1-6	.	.	TGTGCCTGGGTGGACACGAGCTCCTATAATTCACCCCTCCACTTT	CAWVDTSSYNSPLHF
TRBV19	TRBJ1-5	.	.	TGTGCCAGTAGTATTCACCCACCCAGGATTAGCAATCAGCCCCAGCATTTT	CASSIHPPRISNQPQHF
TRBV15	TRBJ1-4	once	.	TGTGCCACCAGCAGAGTTACAGGCCTGATAGAAAAACTGTTTTTT	CATSRVTGLIEKLFF
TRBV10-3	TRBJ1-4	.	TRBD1	TGTGCCAGCGGGACAGGGGAAAGTGAAAAACTGTTTTTT	CASGTGESEKLFF
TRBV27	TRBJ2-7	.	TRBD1	TGTGCCAGCAGTTTAAAAAGGGACAGGGGGCTCGAGCAGTACTTC	CASSLKRDRGLEQYF